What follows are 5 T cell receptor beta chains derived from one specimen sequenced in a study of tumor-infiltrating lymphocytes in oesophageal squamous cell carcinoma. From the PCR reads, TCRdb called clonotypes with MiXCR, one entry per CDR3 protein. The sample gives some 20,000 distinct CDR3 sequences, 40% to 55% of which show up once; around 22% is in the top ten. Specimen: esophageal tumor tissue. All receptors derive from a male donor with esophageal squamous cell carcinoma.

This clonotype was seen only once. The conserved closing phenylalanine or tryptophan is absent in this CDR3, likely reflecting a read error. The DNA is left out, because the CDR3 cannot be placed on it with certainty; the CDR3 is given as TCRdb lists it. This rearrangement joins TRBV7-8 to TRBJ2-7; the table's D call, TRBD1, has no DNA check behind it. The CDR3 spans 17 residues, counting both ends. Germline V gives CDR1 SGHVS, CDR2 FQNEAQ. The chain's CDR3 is CASSQRDSSYNEQFFGS.

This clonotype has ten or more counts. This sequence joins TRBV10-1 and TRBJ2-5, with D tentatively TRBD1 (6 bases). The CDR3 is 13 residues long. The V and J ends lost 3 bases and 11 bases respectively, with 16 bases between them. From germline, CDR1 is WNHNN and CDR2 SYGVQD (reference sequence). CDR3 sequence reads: CASSEDRFDEQYF. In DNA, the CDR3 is TGCGCCAGCAGTGAAGACAGGTTCGATGAGCAGTACTTC.

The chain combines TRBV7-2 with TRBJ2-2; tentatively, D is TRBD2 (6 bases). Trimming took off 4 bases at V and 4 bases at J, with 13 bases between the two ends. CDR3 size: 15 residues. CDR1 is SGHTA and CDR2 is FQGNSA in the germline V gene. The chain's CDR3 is CASSWDSPSTGELFF. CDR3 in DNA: TGTGCCAGCAGCTGGGACTCCCCTTCCACCGGGGAGCTGTTTTTT.

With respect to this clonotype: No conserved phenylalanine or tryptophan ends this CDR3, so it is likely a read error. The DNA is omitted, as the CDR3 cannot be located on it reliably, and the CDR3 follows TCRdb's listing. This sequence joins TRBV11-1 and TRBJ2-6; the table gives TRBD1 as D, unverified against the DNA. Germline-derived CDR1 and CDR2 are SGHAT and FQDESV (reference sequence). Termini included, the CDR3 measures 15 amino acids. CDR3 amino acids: CASISTGGNEQYFGA.

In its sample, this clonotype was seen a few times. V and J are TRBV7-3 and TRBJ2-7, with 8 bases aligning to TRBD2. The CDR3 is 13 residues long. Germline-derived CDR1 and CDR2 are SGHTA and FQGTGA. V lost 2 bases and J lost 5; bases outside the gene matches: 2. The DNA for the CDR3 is TGTGCCAGCAGCTTAGCGGGAGGACACGAGCAGTACTTC. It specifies CASSLAGGHEQYF.